These T cell receptor beta chains were read from a single sample in a study of blood T cell repertoires in COVID-19. Method: immunoSEQ multiplex PCR; TCRdb's copy keeps in-frame clones and lacks some. The sample records 210,000 or so clones, about 80% being singletons. The specimen was PBMCs or T cells enriched from blood (not recorded which). Receptors originate from a woman in her 50s who had been exposed to COVID-19. The CDR3 runs from the conserved cysteine through the conserved F or W. A D gene is named only where the DNA matches it firmly. Size tells how often a clone was seen (once, few, many) or the class of an expanded clone, and some rows leave it out.

v_call,j_call,clone_size,d_call,cdr3_length,cdr3_aa,cdr3_nt
TRBV19,TRBJ2-5,NA,TRBD1,16,CASSIGGQAAQETQYF,TGTGCCAGTAGTATAGGCGGACAGGCAGCCCAAGAGACCCAGTACTTC
TRBV6-6,TRBJ1-2,NA,NA,16,CASSYSNGEGIYGYTF,TGTGCCAGCAGTTACTCGAATGGGGAGGGAATCTATGGCTACACCTTC
TRBV9,TRBJ2-7,NA,TRBD1,15,CASSVATGQAYEQYF,TGTGCCAGCAGCGTAGCTACAGGACAGGCCTACGAGCAGTACTTC
TRBV3-1/TRBV3-2,TRBJ2-1,NA,NA,12,CASSPGTPEQFF,TGTGCCAGCAGCCCAGGAACTCCTGAGCAGTTCTTC
TRBV27,TRBJ2-3,NA,TRBD2,12,CASSTLAGGSYF,TGTGCCAGCAGTACGCTAGCGGGGGGGTCGTATTTT
TRBV7-9,TRBJ2-7,NA,TRBD1,14,CASSLTGAQGEQYF,TGTGCCAGCAGCTTGACAGGGGCTCAAGGAGAGCAGTACTTC
TRBV4-1,TRBJ1-6,NA,NA,13,CASSQERHTPLHF,TGCGCCAGCAGCCAAGAAAGACACACACCCCTCCACTTT
TRBV12-3/TRBV12-4,TRBJ1-1,NA,NA,13,CASKISLNTEAFF,TGTGCCAGCAAGATTAGCCTGAACACTGAAGCTTTCTTT
TRBV19,TRBJ1-6,NA,NA,23,CASSMSRASGLSRASSYNSPLHF,TGTGCCAGTAGTATGTCCAGGGCGAGCGGGCTTTCTCGGGCGAGCTCCTATAATTCACCCCTCCACTTT
TRBV29-1,TRBJ1-1,NA,NA,13,CSAYRTEDTEAFF,TGCAGCGCGTACAGGACGGAAGACACTGAAGCTTTCTTT
TRBV7-8,TRBJ1-1,once,NA,15,CASSSRGGLSAEAFF,TGTGCCAGCAGCTCACGCGGGGGGCTTAGCGCTGAAGCTTTCTTT
TRBV6-1,TRBJ1-2,once,TRBD1,18,CASSEAVGLRDSNYGYTF,TGTGCCAGCAGTGAAGCCGTAGGACTTCGGGACAGTAACTATGGCTACACCTTC
TRBV12-5,TRBJ2-1,once,TRBD1,15,CASGQGQSSYNEQFF,TGTGCTAGTGGCCAGGGACAGAGCTCCTACAATGAGCAGTTCTTC
TRBV19,TRBJ1-6,NA,NA,14,CASSREVLNSPLHF,TGTGCCAGTAGCCGCGAGGTCCTTAATTCACCCCTCCACTTT
TRBV9,TRBJ2-3,NA,TRBD1,15,CASSARQGPTDTQYF,TGTGCCAGCAGCGCCAGACAGGGGCCCACAGATACGCAGTATTTT
TRBV9,TRBJ2-3,NA,TRBD2,15,CASSVGGGHTDTQYF,TGTGCCAGCAGCGTAGGCGGGGGGCACACAGATACGCAGTATTTT
TRBV3-1/TRBV3-2,TRBJ1-1,NA,NA,13,CASSPTKVAEAFF,TGTGCCAGCAGCCCCACTAAGGTGGCTGAAGCTTTCTTT
TRBV5-1,TRBJ2-5,NA,NA,12,CASAGYQETQYF,TGCGCCTCCGCGGGGTACCAAGAGACCCAGTACTTC
TRBV28,TRBJ1-6,NA,TRBD1,17,CASSFPRGDSYNSPLHF,TGTGCCAGCAGTTTTCCCAGGGGGGATTCCTATAATTCACCCCTCCACTTT
TRBV6-6,TRBJ1-5,NA,NA,15,CASRSTGRSNQPQHF,TGTGCCAGCAGATCGACAGGCAGAAGCAATCAGCCCCAGCATTTT
TRBV24-1,TRBJ1-6,NA,NA,14,CATSGAGRDSPLHF,TGTGCCACCAGTGGTGCAGGGAGGGATTCACCCCTCCACTTT
TRBV6-5,TRBJ1-5,NA,TRBD1,15,CASKNDRGSSGPQHF,TGTGCCAGCAAGAACGACAGGGGATCCAGTGGGCCCCAGCATTTT
TRBV19,TRBJ2-5,NA,NA,16,CASSIRGEQGVETQYF,TGTGCCAGTAGTATCCGCGGAGAACAGGGAGTAGAGACCCAGTACTTC
TRBV4-3,TRBJ2-5,once,NA,15,CASSQDRTAQETQYF,TGCGCCAGCAGCCAAGATAGGACAGCCCAAGAGACCCAGTACTTC
TRBV7-9,TRBJ1-4,NA,NA,13,CASSFTLGGELFF,TGTGCCAGCAGCTTCACCTTGGGGGGGGAACTGTTTTTT
TRBV6-5,TRBJ2-3,NA,TRBD2,15,CASSYAAGGEDTQYF,TGTGCCAGCAGTTATGCGGCGGGGGGGGAGGATACGCAGTATTTT
TRBV6-5,TRBJ2-5,NA,TRBD2,15,CASSYSGGAGETQYF,TGTGCCAGCAGCTATAGCGGGGGGGCCGGCGAGACCCAGTACTTC
TRBV7-2,TRBJ2-1,NA,NA,16,CASSLSRGISYNEQFF,TGTGCCAGCAGCTTATCCCGGGGGATCTCCTACAATGAGCAGTTCTTC
TRBV5-6,TRBJ2-6,NA,TRBD1,19,CASSLTGEWAGSGANVLTF,TGTGCCAGCAGCCTCACAGGGGAGTGGGCCGGATCTGGGGCCAACGTCCTGACTTTC
TRBV15,TRBJ1-2,NA,TRBD1,12,CATGQGYGGYTF,TGTGCCACCGGACAGGGGTACGGTGGCTACACCTTC
TRBV10-1,TRBJ2-3,NA,NA,15,CASSDAGISTDTQYF,TGCGCCAGCAGTGACGCGGGGATAAGCACAGATACGCAGTATTTT
TRBV28,TRBJ1-1,NA,NA,13,CASSFSGNTEAFF,TGTGCCAGCAGTTTTTCAGGTAACACTGAAGCTTTCTTT
TRBV14,TRBJ1-1,NA,TRBD1,14,CASCLTGVVTEAFF,TGTGCCAGCTGCCTGACAGGGGTGGTAACTGAAGCTTTCTTT
TRBV5-8,TRBJ2-1,NA,TRBD2,14,CASSLVGGGNEQFF,TGTGCCAGCAGCTTGGTAGGCGGGGGGAATGAGCAGTTCTTC
TRBV7-3,TRBJ1-1,NA,NA,13,CASSLQTNTEAFF,TGTGCCAGCAGCCTCCAGACAAACACTGAAGCTTTCTTT
TRBV6-4,TRBJ2-3,NA,TRBD2,16,CASSRLAGASTDTQYF,TGTGCCAGCAGTCGACTAGCGGGGGCCAGCACAGATACGCAGTATTTT
TRBV2,TRBJ1-2,NA,NA,14,CASSFTETNYGYTF,TGTGCCAGCAGTTTTACAGAAACCAACTATGGCTACACCTTC
TRBV6-1,TRBJ1-1,NA,NA,12,CASSERGGGAFF,TGTGCCAGCAGTGAAAGGGGTGGTGGAGCTTTCTTT
TRBV9,TRBJ1-2,NA,NA,13,CASSALRGYGYTF,TGTGCCAGCAGCGCTCTGAGGGGGTACGGCTACACCTTC
TRBV7-7,TRBJ2-5,NA,TRBD2,17,CASSLGTSGGGEETQYF,TGTGCCAGCAGCCTCGGGACTAGCGGGGGGGGAGAAGAGACCCAGTACTTC
TRBV19,TRBJ1-5,NA,TRBD1,15,CASSHRQGDNQPQHF,TGTGCCAGTTCTCACAGACAGGGGGACAATCAGCCCCAGCATTTT
TRBV11-2,TRBJ2-2,NA,TRBD1,16,CASSALSGTGGRELFF,TGTGCCAGCAGCGCCCTGTCGGGGACAGGGGGCAGGGAGCTGTTTTTT
TRBV7-9,TRBJ2-5,few,NA,15,CASSLSQGLKETQYF,TGTGCCAGCAGCTTGTCCCAGGGCCTTAAAGAGACCCAGTACTTC
TRBV5-1,TRBJ2-1,NA,NA,15,CASSLGGSSYNEQFF,TGCGCCAGCAGCTTGGGGGGCAGCTCCTACAATGAGCAGTTCTTC
TRBV19,TRBJ1-3,NA,NA,13,CASRQLSGNTIYF,TGTGCCAGTAGACAGCTTTCTGGAAACACCATATATTTT
TRBV27,TRBJ1-2,NA,TRBD1,13,CASTGDANYGYTF,TGTGCCAGTACAGGGGACGCTAACTATGGCTACACCTTC
TRBV5-6,TRBJ1-1,NA,NA,11,CASSLVGEAFF,TGTGCCAGCAGCTTAGTCGGTGAAGCTTTCTTT
TRBV19,TRBJ1-2,once,TRBD1,12,CASGDSYYGYTF,TGTGCCAGCGGGGACAGCTACTATGGCTACACCTTC
TRBV19,TRBJ1-2,NA,TRBD1,15,CASSFPRQGRYGYTF,TGTGCCAGTAGTTTTCCTCGACAGGGACGTTATGGCTACACCTTC
TRBV7-6,TRBJ2-2,NA,TRBD1,17,CASSYFPGQGNTGELFF,TGTGCCAGCAGCTACTTTCCGGGACAGGGGAACACCGGGGAGCTGTTTTTT
TRBV6-5,TRBJ1-1,NA,NA,13,CASSLEENTEAFF,TGTGCCAGCAGTCTCGAGGAGAACACTGAAGCTTTCTTT
TRBV7-3,TRBJ1-1,once,NA,17,CASSLYAGGAKKTEAFF,TGTGCCAGCAGCTTATATGCGGGGGGCGCAAAGAAGACTGAAGCTTTCTTT
TRBV19,TRBJ2-3,NA,TRBD2,16,CASSPRLAGGTDTQYF,TGTGCCAGTAGTCCCCGACTAGCGGGGGGCACAGATACGCAGTATTTT